These 30 T cell receptor beta chains share one sample of origin, sequenced in a study of T cells in Graves' hyperthyroidism and ophthalmopathy. TCR beta CDR3 region amplification was performed from RNA transcripts. A first-round RT-PCR of the TCR CDR3 used the HTBI primer set. TCRdb passed the multiplex PCR reads through MiXCR, listing each CDR3 protein once. The sample records fewer than 400,000 distinct CDR3 sequences, approximately 25% being singletons. Sequenced sample: blood. These receptors were collected from a man aged 45 to 65 with Graves' hyperthyroidism.

The chain joins TRBV4-2 to TRBJ2-3, with TRBD1 identical over 7 bases. Per the germline V gene, CDR1 is LGHNA and CDR2 is YNFKEQ. Trimming at V came to 4 bases and at J to 6 bases, leaving 4 bases not matched to a gene. The CDR3 runs 13 residues. The CDR3, as DNA: TGTGCCAGCAGCCCGGGACAGTGGGATACGCAGTATTTT. Its protein product is CASSPGQWDTQYF.

The sample holds a few counts of this clonotype. V gene TRBV30 combines with J gene TRBJ2-1; 11 bases align to TRBD2. The CDR3 runs to 17 residues. CDR1 is GTSNPN and CDR2 is SVGIG in the germline V gene (reference sequence). J was trimmed by 2 bases and V by 0 bases; bases with no gene match: 6. Here the CDR3 DNA reads TGTGCCTGGAGTGTAACTAGCGGGAGTATCACCTACAATGAGCAGTTCTTC. Amino acids: CAWSVTSGSITYNEQFF.

The V call is TRBV19, the J call TRBJ1-5; D call uncertain. Germline V gene data show CDR1 as LNHDA and CDR2 as SQIVND (reference sequence). Trimming took 6 bases from V and 4 from J, leaving 13 bases between them. The CDR3 covers 14 residues. This chain's CDR3 is CASRTIQRNQPQHF. For the CDR3, the DNA is TGTGCCAGTAGGACCATACAGAGAAATCAGCCCCAGCATTTT.

This clonotype occurred a few times. This sequence joins TRBV10-1 and TRBJ2-3; D possibly corresponds to TRBD2 (6 bases). Deletions cut 9 bases from V and 2 bases from J, with 12 bases between. CDR1 and CDR2 from the germline V gene are WNHNN and SYGVQD (reference sequence). The CDR3 covers 13 residues. The CDR3 spells CASMAGTTDTQYF. The DNA of the CDR3 is TGCGCCAGTATGGCGGGGACCACAGATACGCAGTATTTT.

Details on this clonotype: A read error may explain this, as a much larger clone is one base away. V is TRBV12-3 or TRBV12-4 and J is TRBJ2-1; TRBD2 matches at 8 bases. There are 18 residues in the CDR3. Unmatched junction bases numbered 18, after V lost 5 bases and J lost 6 bases. For the CDR3, the DNA is TGTGCCAGCAGTCCGGGGGGCCTTAGCGGGAAGGCCGTCAATGAGCAGTTCTTC. Residues: CASSPGGLSGKAVNEQFF.

In this sample, this clonotype turned up many times. The chain couples TRBV27 to TRBJ2-1, with TRBD2 matching 10 bases. This CDR3 has 16 amino acids. CDR1 and CDR2 (germline): MNHEY, SMNVEV (reference sequence). V lost 7 bases and J lost 3; bases outside the gene matches: 9. The CDR3 sequence: CASKLSGLASYNEQFF. CDR3 nucleotides: TGTGCCAGCAAACTATCGGGACTAGCGAGCTACAATGAGCAGTTCTTC.

This clonotype showed up just a few times. The chain combines TRBV5-5 with TRBJ2-5, with D perhaps matching TRBD1 (5 bases). V was shortened by 4 bases and J by 2 bases, with 12 bases between the two germline ends. The CDR3 is 14 amino acids. Germline CDR1 SGHKS, CDR2 YYEKEE (reference sequence). The CDR3 DNA reads as TGTGCCAGCAGCGTGGACACCGTTCAAGAGACCCAGTACTTC. Translating gives CASSVDTVQETQYF.

The rearrangement joins TRBV20-1 to TRBJ1-2, with D unclear. Germline CDR1 DFQATT, CDR2 SNEGSKA (reference sequence). Between the trimmed V and J ends, which lost 6 bases and 5 bases, there was a span of 13 bases. This CDR3 spans 12 amino acids. CDR3 residues: CSAQSSGYGYTF. The CDR3 DNA reads TGCAGTGCCCAAAGTTCAGGATATGGCTACACCTTC.

This rearrangement joins TRBV5-1 to TRBJ2-4; tentatively, D is TRBD1 or TRBD2 (6 bases each). The CDR3 consists of 14 residues. Germline V gene lookup returns CDR1 SGHRS and CDR2 YFSETQ. V lost 4 bases and J 7 bases, leaving 15 bases between the germline ends. The CDR3 sequence is CASSPDGGANIQYF. The CDR3 bases are TGCGCCAGCAGCCCGGACGGGGGCGCGAACATTCAGTACTTC.

The chain links TRBV14 to TRBJ2-7; 7 bases are shared with TRBD1. Germline V gene sequence: CDR1 SGHDN, CDR2 FVKESK. This CDR3 is 15 amino acids long. Unmatched junction bases numbered 4, after V lost 0 bases and J lost 2 bases. The chain's CDR3 is CASSQEAGTAYEQYF. DNA for the CDR3: TGTGCCAGCAGCCAAGAGGCCGGGACAGCCTACGAGCAGTACTTC.

Ten or more counts support this clonotype. CDR3 nucleotides: TGCAGTGCGTACTGGGACCGTGATGGGACCCAGTACTTC. Protein sequence: CSAYWDRDGTQYF. J is TRBJ2-5 and V is TRBV20-1; D could derive from TRBD1 or TRBD2 (5 bases each). This CDR3 has 13 amino acids. Germline V gene lookup returns CDR1 DFQATT and CDR2 SNEGSKA (reference sequence). The V end was cut by 6 bases, the J end by 7 bases, with 18 bases between.

This clonotype has only a few counts. This chain links TRBV20-1 with TRBJ2-7; 11 bases line up with TRBD1. V was pared by 4 bases and J by 3 bases, with 5 bases of the junction left unmatched. The CDR3 has 14 residues. Germline CDR1 reads DFQATT; CDR2 reads SNEGSKA (reference sequence). The CDR3 DNA follows: TGCAGTGCTAAACCGGGACAGGGGGTCTACGAGCAGTACTTC. This gives the protein CSAKPGQGVYEQYF.

The chain recombines TRBV7-8 with TRBJ1-1; 8 positions agree with TRBD1. CDR1 and CDR2 (germline): SGHVS, FQNEAQ. J gave up 0 bases and V 5 bases, and 5 bases lay outside the gene matches. This CDR3 is built from 15 residues. This chain's CDR3 is CASSLRDRMNTEAFF. CDR3 nucleotide sequence: TGTGCCAGCAGCCTCCGGGACAGGATGAACACTGAAGCTTTCTTT. Filled out from reference TRBV7-8 and TRBJ1-1, the complete variable domain reads GAGVSQSPRYKVAKRGQDVALRCDPISGHVSLFWYQQALGQGPEFLTYFQNEAQLDKSGLPSDRFFAERPEGSVSTLKIQRTQQEDSAVYLCASSLRDRMNTEAFFGQGTRLTVV.

This clonotype was observed a handful of times. The chain uses TRBV15 and TRBJ2-7; TRBD2 might be the D (5 bases). Between the trimmed V and J ends, which lost 0 bases and 3 bases, there was a span of 9 bases. The CDR3 has 14 residues. The germline V gene has CDR1 LNHNV and CDR2 YYDKDF (reference sequence). The CDR3 is CATSRDSGNYEQYF. CDR3 bases: TGTGCCACCAGCAGAGATTCCGGGAACTACGAGCAGTACTTC.

In the case of this clonotype: Its ends do not fully match the called genes, so a read error is possible. The gene calls are TRBV7-9 and TRBJ2-7, with TRBD2 identical over 9 bases. The length of the CDR3 is 15 residues. Germline V gene data show CDR1 as SEHNR and CDR2 as FQNEAQ (reference sequence). The CDR3 reads CASSFTLAGLHEQYF. In DNA, the CDR3 is TGCGCCAGCAGCTTTACCCTAGCGGGATTGCACGAGCAGTACTTC.

Only a few counts were recorded for this clonotype. Here the CDR3 reads CSATPTGAQETQYF. The CDR3 DNA is TGCAGTGCCACTCCGACAGGGGCCCAAGAGACCCAGTACTTC. J is TRBJ2-5 and V is TRBV20-1, with 8 bases fitting TRBD1. V gave up 6 bases and J gave up 1 base; unmatched junction bases: 7. Germline-derived CDR1 and CDR2 are DFQATT and SNEGSKA (reference sequence). CDR3 size: 14 residues.

The chain joins TRBV28 to TRBJ2-2; tentative D call: TRBD1 (5 bases). Germline V gives CDR1 MDHEN, CDR2 SYDVKM. The CDR3 is 16 residues long. Trimming took off 2 bases at V and 7 bases at J, with 17 bases between the two ends. CDR3 nucleotides: TGTGCCAGCAGTTTAATCGGGCAGGGCTTCCACGGGGAGCTGTTTTTT. As protein: CASSLIGQGFHGELFF.

J is TRBJ1-5 and V is TRBV24-1; no clear D gene. The germline gives CDR1 KGHDR, CDR2 SFDVKD. Trimming cost V 4 bases and J 4 bases, with 13 bases left between them. The CDR3 covers 15 residues. The CDR3 is CATSESSGSNQPQHF. DNA of the CDR3: TGTGCCACCAGTGAGTCATCGGGTTCGAATCAGCCCCAGCATTTT.

The chain couples TRBV6-1 to TRBJ1-3; D gene unclear. Germline values: CDR1 MNHNS, CDR2 SASEGT. Trimming removed 10 bases at V and 5 bases at J, with 21 bases between. The CDR3 covers 15 residues. The chain's CDR3 is CATVVFGRIRNTIYF. The DNA of the CDR3 is TGTGCCACCGTGGTTTTTGGGAGGATTAGAAACACCATATATTTT.

J is TRBJ2-3 and V is TRBV19, with 9 positions matching TRBD2. The CDR3 is made up of 16 amino acids. V dropped 5 bases and J dropped 4; count of bases not matched to a gene: 10. Per the germline V gene, CDR1 is LNHDA and CDR2 is SQIVND (reference sequence). CDR3 coding DNA: TGTGCCAGTAGTTATGTAGCGGGAGTAGTTGCAGATACGCAGTATTTT. Encoded protein: CASSYVAGVVADTQYF.

The chain joins TRBV7-9 to TRBJ1-1, with D uncertain. V lost 5 bases and J lost 6, with 13 bases in between. The CDR3 spans 13 residues. The V gene's germline CDR1 is SEHNR and CDR2 FQNEAQ (reference sequence). The chain's CDR3 is CASSLEVDAEAFF. The CDR3 DNA reads TGTGCCAGCAGCCTAGAAGTGGATGCTGAAGCTTTCTTT. The variable domain in full, with the rest retrieved from reference TRBV7-9 and TRBJ1-1, is DTGVSQNPRHKITKRGQNVTFRCDPISEHNRLYWYRQTLGQGPEFLTYFQNEAQLEKSRLLSDRFSAERPKGSFSTLEIQRTEQGDSAMYLCASSLEVDAEAFFGQGTRLTVV.

This clonotype was found many times. The chain has TRBV2 and TRBJ2-7; TRBD2 matches at 10 bases. The junction had 2 bases not matched to a gene; V was cut back by 1 base and J by 2 bases. The CDR3 contains 15 residues. In germline, CDR1 is SNHLY, CDR2 FYNNEI. The CDR3 is CASSEDSGRAYEQYF. CDR3 DNA: TGTGCCAGCAGTGAAGACAGCGGGAGGGCCTACGAGCAGTACTTC.

In this sample, this clonotype turned up many times. V and J are TRBV6-5 and TRBJ1-2; D uncertain. The CDR3 extends over 12 amino acids. Trimming shortened V by 0 bases and J by 7 bases, and 6 bases separated the two germline ends. Germline-derived CDR1 and CDR2 are MNHEY and SVGAGI. The CDR3 DNA reads as TGTGCCAGCAGTTACTCGACCGGTGGCTACACCTTC. Translated: CASSYSTGGYTF.

This CDR3 is CSAGGGADETQYF. The CDR3 DNA sequence: TGCAGCGCGGGGGGTGGGGCCGATGAGACCCAGTACTTC. The chain carries TRBV20-1 and TRBJ2-5, with 8 bases identical to TRBD2. The length of the CDR3 is 13 residues. The germline CDR1 and CDR2 sequences are DFQATT and SNEGSKA (reference sequence).

This clonotype was observed at least ten times. The chain links TRBV5-8 to TRBJ2-3; D perhaps matches TRBD1 (6 bases). The germline V and J ends were trimmed by 4 bases and 0 bases, with 12 bases remaining between them. The CDR3 is 15 amino acids. The germline V gene has CDR1 SGHTS and CDR2 YDEGEE. Written as DNA, the CDR3 is TGTGCCAGCAGCCCCAGGGGCACCAGCACAGATACGCAGTATTTT. It codes for CASSPRGTSTDTQYF.

This sequence joins TRBV10-1 and TRBJ1-2; D remains ambiguous. Germline V gene data show CDR1 as WNHNN and CDR2 as SYGVQD (reference sequence). The CDR3 totals 10 residues. Trimming pared 7 bases from V and 4 bases from J, leaving 4 bases between. This chain's CDR3 is CASKAYGYTF. CDR3 nucleotide sequence: TGCGCCAGCAAGGCCTATGGCTACACCTTC.

This clonotype was observed many times. The gene calls are TRBV7-9 and TRBJ2-1, with TRBD1 as a possible D gene (6 bases). The ends were cut back, 0 bases at V and 8 bases at J, with 8 bases in the middle. The CDR3 length is 13 residues. CDR1 and CDR2 from the germline V gene are SEHNR and FQNEAQ (reference sequence). CDR3 region: CASSLAWTDEQFF. The CDR3, as DNA: TGTGCCAGCAGCTTAGCGTGGACAGATGAGCAGTTCTTC.

This chain uses TRBV5-1 with TRBJ1-1; no firm D call. This CDR3 has 16 residues. V was cut by 2 bases and J by 1 base, with 15 bases left in between. The germline V gene encodes CDR1 SGHRS and CDR2 YFSETQ. The CDR3 DNA is TGCGCCAGCAGCTTAGATCAGGTATATGGGAACACTGAAGCTTTCTTT. It translates to CASSLDQVYGNTEAFF.

This clonotype turned up a few times. The CDR3 bases are TGTGCCAGCAGGCCGGCTGGATCCTACGAGCAGTACTTC. It translates to CASRPAGSYEQYF. The chain links TRBV3-1 to TRBJ2-7; D gene uncertain. V was shortened by 6 bases and J by 1 base, with 10 bases between the two germline ends. The germline V gene encodes CDR1 LGHDT and CDR2 YNNKEL (reference sequence). The CDR3 runs to 13 residues.

The chain combines TRBV14 with TRBJ2-1, with D perhaps matching TRBD1 or TRBD2 (5 bases each). The CDR3 has 17 residues. CDR1 SGHDN and CDR2 FVKESK come from the germline V gene. Trimming shortened V by 0 bases and J by 3 bases, and 15 bases separated the two germline ends. DNA for the CDR3: TGTGCCAGCAGCCAAGATGTGAGGGGCACGCTCTACAATGAGCAGTTCTTC. Residues: CASSQDVRGTLYNEQFF.